The 20 T cell receptor beta chains below all came from one sample that was sequenced in a study of vaccination and CD4 T cells after COVID-19. Cultured CD4+ T-cell DNA underwent Oncomine TCR Beta short-read sequencing. TCRdb redid the calling of the PCR reads with MiXCR, one entry per CDR3 protein. The sample shows several thousand distinct CDR3 sequences, 44% of them seen only once. These receptors are not linked to any known antigen. Regarding treatment: approximately 9-day PBMC culture with coronavirus spike peptide pools or control peptides (ViraFEST assay). Sequenced here: CD4+ T cells from blood, cultured in vitro, sampled after SARS-CoV-2 vaccination. These receptors all come from a human donor who had recovered from COVID-19.

The chain joins TRBV10-3 to TRBJ2-2, with D possibly TRBD1 on 6 matching bases. The CDR3 runs 14 residues. Trimming removed 10 bases at V and 3 bases at J, with 15 bases between. Germline CDR1 and CDR2: ENHRY and SYGVKD. CDR3 sequence reads: CATGASVDTGELFF. The CDR3 DNA reads as TGTGCCACAGGGGCCAGCGTCGACACCGGGGAGCTGTTTTTT.

The rearrangement links TRBV27 to TRBJ2-1; no definite D call. There are 16 residues in the CDR3. Germline V lookup: CDR1 MNHEY, CDR2 SMNVEV (reference sequence). Trimming stripped 4 bases from V and 2 bases from J, with 15 bases between. CDR3 coding DNA: TGTGCCAGCAGTTCCGAGTGGGCGCCCACCTACAATGAGCAGTTCTTC. Its translation: CASSSEWAPTYNEQFF.

The chain links TRBV6-2 or TRBV6-3 to TRBJ2-1, with TRBD1 matching 9 bases. The CDR3 is 13 residues long. V lost 6 bases to trimming and J lost 8 bases; unmatched junction nucleotides: 5. Germline V gene data show CDR1 as MNHEY and CDR2 as SVGEGT. CDR3 coding DNA: TGTGCCAGCAGGGGGACAGGGTATCATGAGCAGTTCTTC. This encodes CASRGTGYHEQFF.

The chain couples TRBV20-1 to TRBJ2-7; D ambiguous. This CDR3 spans 11 amino acids. The V gene's germline CDR1 is DFQATT and CDR2 SNEGSKA (reference sequence). V dropped 3 bases and J dropped 4 bases, with 7 bases sitting between them. DNA for the CDR3: TGCAGTGCTAGTGTGGAGTACGAGCAGTACTTC. Its translation: CSASVEYEQYF.

V gene TRBV6-5 combines with J gene TRBJ2-5; either TRBD1 or TRBD2 may fit D (5 bases each). There are 14 residues in the CDR3. The ends were cut back, 4 bases at V and 5 bases at J, with 14 bases in the middle. Germline CDR1 is MNHEY and CDR2 is SVGAGI. The CDR3 loop is CASSLGHEGETQYF. The CDR3, as DNA: TGTGCCAGCAGTTTGGGTCATGAGGGGGAGACCCAGTACTTC.

This chain links TRBV7-8 with TRBJ2-3, with TRBD2 as a possible D gene (5 bases). CDR3 length equals 13 residues. Germline CDR1 is SGHVS and CDR2 is FQNEAQ. The V end lost 3 bases, the J end lost 5 bases, and 9 bases lay between the germline ends. CDR3 residues: CASSFGLGDTQYF. The CDR3 DNA reads as TGTGCCAGCAGCTTCGGACTGGGAGATACGCAGTATTTT.

There are a few counts of this clonotype. V gene TRBV28 combines with J gene TRBJ1-2; 10 bases match TRBD1. Germline loops: CDR1 MDHEN, CDR2 SYDVKM. CDR3 length: 15 residues. Unmatched junction bases numbered 5, after V lost 3 bases and J lost 4 bases. CDR3 sequence reads: CASSLTGGELYGYTF. For the CDR3, the DNA is TGTGCCAGCAGTTTGACAGGGGGCGAGCTCTATGGCTACACCTTC.

This clonotype has only a few counts. The chain combines TRBV7-9 with TRBJ2-5; perhaps TRBD1 as D (5 bases). The CDR3 is made up of 12 amino acids. Germline V gives CDR1 SEHNR, CDR2 FQNEAQ (reference sequence). Trimming stripped 5 bases from V and 5 bases from J, with 9 bases between. The CDR3 protein is CASSENRETQYF. CDR3 in DNA: TGTGCCAGCAGCGAGAACAGGGAGACCCAGTACTTC.

The chain has TRBV7-2 and TRBJ2-7, with 7 bases identical to TRBD2. The CDR3 has 16 residues. After removal of 5 bases from V and 0 bases from J, the junction contained 10 bases not matched to a gene. Germline V gene sequence: CDR1 SGHTA, CDR2 FQGNSA. The CDR3 is CASSPHGGGSSYEQYF. The CDR3 coding sequence is TGTGCCAGCAGCCCCCATGGCGGGGGAAGCTCCTACGAGCAGTACTTC.

This clonotype appeared a few times. V usage is TRBV5-4 and J usage is TRBJ1-1; the match to TRBD1 covers 9 bases. This CDR3 has 14 amino acids. Germline V gene lookup returns CDR1 SGHNT and CDR2 YYREEE (reference sequence). The V gene end was trimmed by 4 bases and the J gene end by 7 bases; junction bases not matched to a gene: 8. CDR3 DNA sequence: TGTGCCAGCAGCCCCGACAGGGGGTTTAGTGAAGCTTTCTTT. Translated, it gives CASSPDRGFSEAFF. The whole variable domain, remainder taken from reference TRBV5-4 and TRBJ1-1, is ETGVTQSPTHLIKTRGQQVTLRCSSQSGHNTVSWYQQALGQGPQFIFQYYREEENGRGNFPPRFSGLQFPNYSSELNVNALELDDSALYLCASSPDRGFSEAFFGQGTRLTVV.

This clonotype was picked up a small number of times. The V call is TRBV28, the J call TRBJ2-5, with TRBD2 matching over 10 bases. Germline V CDR1 and CDR2: MDHEN, SYDVKM. The V gene end was trimmed by 1 base and the J gene end by 5 bases; junction bases not matched to a gene: 13. This CDR3 is 18 amino acids long. The CDR3 coding sequence is TGTGCCAGCAGTTTATTAGCAGGGCTAGCGGGAGCCTGGGAGACCCAGTACTTC. Its protein is CASSLLAGLAGAWETQYF.

The V gene is TRBV6-5, the J gene TRBJ1-1; D is undetermined. Trimming removed 0 bases from V and 10 bases from J, with 9 bases in between. The CDR3 sequence is 12 residues long. Germline CDR1 and CDR2: MNHEY and SVGAGI. The DNA for the CDR3 is TGTGCCAGCAGTTACTCGGGAGAAGGAGCTTTCTTT. This sequence encodes CASSYSGEGAFF.

V is TRBV7-3 and J is TRBJ2-7, with D perhaps TRBD2 (5 bases). V was trimmed by 3 bases and J by 6 bases, leaving 12 bases between them. The CDR3 is made up of 13 amino acids. Germline CDR1 is SGHTA and CDR2 is FQGTGA. Here the CDR3 reads CASSFEGGREQYF. The CDR3 DNA follows: TGTGCCAGCAGCTTCGAGGGCGGGCGCGAGCAGTACTTC.

The count of this clonotype is one. The rearrangement joins TRBV4-1 to TRBJ2-7, with 7 bases lining up with TRBD1. The CDR3 length is 13 residues. V lost 6 bases to trimming and J lost 4 bases; unmatched junction nucleotides: 6. The germline V gene has CDR1 MGHRA and CDR2 YSYEKL. The CDR3 sequence: CASSSQGKYEQYF. CDR3 DNA: TGCGCCAGCAGTTCACAGGGGAAGTACGAGCAGTACTTC.

This chain links TRBV7-9 with TRBJ2-5; 12 bases line up with TRBD1. V lost 4 bases and J lost 4; bases outside the gene matches: 13. Germline CDR1 reads SEHNR; CDR2 reads FQNEAQ (reference sequence). CDR3 size: 18 residues. The CDR3 DNA reads TGTGCCAGCAGCTCTAGGGGGACAGGGGGCGCGATGGCAGAGACCCAGTACTTC. Translated: CASSSRGTGGAMAETQYF.

The rearrangement joins TRBV7-8 to TRBJ2-4; D gene unclear. This CDR3 is 16 amino acids long. With 3 bases removed from V and 3 bases from J, the gap between germline ends came to 15 bases. CDR1 is SGHVS and CDR2 is FQNEAQ in the germline V gene. CDR3 residues: CASSFGPVLDKNIQYF. In nucleotides, the CDR3 is TGTGCCAGCAGCTTTGGACCGGTCTTAGACAAAAACATTCAGTACTTC.

This chain joins TRBV19 and TRBJ2-1; D is possibly TRBD1 (5 bases). The CDR3 covers 14 residues. Trimming pared 5 bases from V and 7 bases from J, leaving 15 bases between. Germline CDR1 and CDR2: LNHDA and SQIVND (reference sequence). CDR3 nucleotide sequence: TGTGCCAGTAGTCAACTGCTTCAGGGAAATGAGCAGTTCTTC. It encodes CASSQLLQGNEQFF.

This clonotype was picked up one time. The chain joins TRBV20-1 to TRBJ2-5, with D perhaps given as TRBD1 or TRBD2 (5 bases each). Germline CDR1 is DFQATT and CDR2 is SNEGSKA (reference sequence). CDR3 length equals 12 residues. Trimming cost V 6 bases and J 5 bases, with 13 bases left between them. The CDR3 region is CSASEGFETQYF. CDR3 DNA sequence: TGCAGTGCGTCCGAGGGGTTCGAGACCCAGTACTTC.

This clonotype was observed a few times. This chain joins TRBV6-1 and TRBJ1-2; D not certain. Trimming took 0 bases from V and 2 from J, leaving 4 bases between them. Germline CDR1 MNHNS, CDR2 SASEGT. This CDR3 comprises 13 residues. In nucleotides, the CDR3 is TGTGCCAGCAGTGAAGCAGGGAACTATGGCTACACCTTC. Its protein is CASSEAGNYGYTF.

This chain connects TRBV20-1 to TRBJ1-2, with D perhaps TRBD1 (5 bases). V was pared by 8 bases and J by 6 bases, with 19 bases between. CDR3 size: 13 residues. In germline, CDR1 is DFQATT, CDR2 SNEGSKA (reference sequence). The CDR3 DNA sequence: TGCAGTACAAGAGTCGCCAGGGAGGATGGCTACACCTTC. Amino acid sequence: CSTRVAREDGYTF.